Sequencing of this T cell receptor (beta chain) was carried out in a study of cytomegalovirus exposure and HLA in healthy donors. This clone was seen a handful of times. Its antigen is undetermined. Overall study findings and caveats: There were some public TCRs occurring in many donors, but most TCR sequences were rare. Earlier analysis yielded a pattern in which most TCR beta V segments were productive about 87% or about 30% of the time. One cluster of highly shared sequence variants probably arose as a sequencing artifact.

When sampled, the donors appeared nominally healthy, though they likely had unrecorded immune exposures. 13 Jbeta primers and 60 Vbeta primers were used for the PCR. Sequencing used immunoSEQ multiplex PCR; TCRdb keeps in-frame clones, though not all of them. The sample has just over 95,000 clones; about four fifths are singletons. The receptor was derived from a woman in her 40s in good health and CMV-seropositive. The sequenced sample consisted of PBMCs.

The CDR3: CASSISGSGELFF. DNA for the CDR3: TGTGCCAGTAGTATTTCAGGTTCCGGGGAGCTGTTTTTT. The genes are TRBV19 and TRBJ2-2; D gene unclear. The ends were cut back, 3 bases at V and 6 bases at J, with 8 bases in the middle. The CDR3 is made up of 13 amino acids. The germline V gene encodes CDR1 LNHDA and CDR2 SQIVND (reference sequence).